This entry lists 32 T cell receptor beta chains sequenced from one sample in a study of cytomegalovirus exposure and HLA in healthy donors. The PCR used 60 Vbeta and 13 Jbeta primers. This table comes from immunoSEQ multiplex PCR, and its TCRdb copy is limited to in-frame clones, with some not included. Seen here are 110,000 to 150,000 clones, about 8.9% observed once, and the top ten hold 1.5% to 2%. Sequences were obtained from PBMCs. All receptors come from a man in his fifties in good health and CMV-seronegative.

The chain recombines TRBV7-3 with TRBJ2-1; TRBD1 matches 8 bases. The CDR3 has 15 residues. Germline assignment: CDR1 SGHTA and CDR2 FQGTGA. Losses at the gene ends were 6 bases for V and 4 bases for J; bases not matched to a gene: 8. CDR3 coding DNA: TGTGCCAGCAGTCGGACAGGGAATCAGTACAATGAGCAGTTCTTC. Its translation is CASSRTGNQYNEQFF.

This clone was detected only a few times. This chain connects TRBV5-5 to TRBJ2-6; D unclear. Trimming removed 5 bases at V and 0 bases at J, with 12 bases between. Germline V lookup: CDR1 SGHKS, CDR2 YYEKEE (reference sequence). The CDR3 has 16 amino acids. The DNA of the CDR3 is TGTGCCAGCAGTTCAATACAGACCTCTGGGGCCAACGTCCTGACTTTC. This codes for CASSSIQTSGANVLTF.

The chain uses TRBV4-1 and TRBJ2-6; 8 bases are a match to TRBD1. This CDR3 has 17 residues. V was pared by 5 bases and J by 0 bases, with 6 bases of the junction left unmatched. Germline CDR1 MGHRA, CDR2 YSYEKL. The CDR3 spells CASSIGQGASGANVLTF. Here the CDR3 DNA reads TGCGCCAGCAGCATAGGACAGGGAGCCTCTGGGGCCAACGTCCTGACTTTC.

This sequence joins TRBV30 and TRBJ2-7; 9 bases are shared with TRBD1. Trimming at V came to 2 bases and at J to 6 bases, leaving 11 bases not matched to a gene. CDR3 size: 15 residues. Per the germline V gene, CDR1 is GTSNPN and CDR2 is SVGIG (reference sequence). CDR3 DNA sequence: TGTGCCTGGAGTTTCCACCGGGACAGGGCTGGCGAGCAGTACTTC. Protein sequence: CAWSFHRDRAGEQYF.

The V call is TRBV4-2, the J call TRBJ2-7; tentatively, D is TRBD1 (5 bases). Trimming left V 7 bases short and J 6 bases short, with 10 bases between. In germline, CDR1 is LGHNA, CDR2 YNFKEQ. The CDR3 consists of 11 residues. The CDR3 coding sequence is TGTGCCAGCAAAGGGGTCCCCGAGCAGTACTTC. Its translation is CASKGVPEQYF.

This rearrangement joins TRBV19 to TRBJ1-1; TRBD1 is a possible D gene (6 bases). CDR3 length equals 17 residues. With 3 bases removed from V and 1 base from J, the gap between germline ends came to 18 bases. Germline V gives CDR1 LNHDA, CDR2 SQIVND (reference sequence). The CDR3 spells CASSIQRNRVENTEAFF. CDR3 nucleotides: TGTGCCAGTAGTATCCAAAGAAACAGGGTGGAGAACACTGAAGCTTTCTTT.

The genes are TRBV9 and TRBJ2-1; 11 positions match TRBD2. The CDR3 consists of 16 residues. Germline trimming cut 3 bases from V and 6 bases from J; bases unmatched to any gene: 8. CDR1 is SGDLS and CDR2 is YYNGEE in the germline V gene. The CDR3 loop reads CASSAHSGRAPNEQFF. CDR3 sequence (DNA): TGTGCCAGCAGCGCCCATAGCGGGAGGGCCCCCAATGAGCAGTTCTTC.

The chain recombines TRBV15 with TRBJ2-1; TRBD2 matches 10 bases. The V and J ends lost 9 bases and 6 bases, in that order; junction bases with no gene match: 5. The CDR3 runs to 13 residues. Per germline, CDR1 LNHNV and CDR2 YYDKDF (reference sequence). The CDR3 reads CATRLAGSNEQFF. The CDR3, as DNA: TGTGCCACTCGACTAGCGGGTAGCAATGAGCAGTTCTTC.

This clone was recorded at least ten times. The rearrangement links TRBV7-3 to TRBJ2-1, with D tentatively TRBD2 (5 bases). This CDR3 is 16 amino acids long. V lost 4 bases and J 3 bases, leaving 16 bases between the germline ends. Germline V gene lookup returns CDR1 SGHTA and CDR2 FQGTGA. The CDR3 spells CASSSQDLRGYNEQFF. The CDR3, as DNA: TGTGCCAGCAGCTCTCAGGACCTCCGGGGCTACAATGAGCAGTTCTTC.

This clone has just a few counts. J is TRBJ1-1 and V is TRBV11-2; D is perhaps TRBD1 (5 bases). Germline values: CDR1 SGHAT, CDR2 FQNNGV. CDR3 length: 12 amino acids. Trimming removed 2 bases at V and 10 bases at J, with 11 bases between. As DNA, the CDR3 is TGTGCCAGCAGCTTATACGGGGGTGGAGCTTTCTTT. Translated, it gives CASSLYGGGAFF.

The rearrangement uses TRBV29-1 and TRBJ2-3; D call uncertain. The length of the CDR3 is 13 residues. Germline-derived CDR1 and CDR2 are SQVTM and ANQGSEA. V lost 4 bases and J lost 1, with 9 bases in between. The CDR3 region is CSVVGGGTDTQYF. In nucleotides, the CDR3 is TGCAGCGTTGTCGGCGGAGGCACAGATACGCAGTATTTT.

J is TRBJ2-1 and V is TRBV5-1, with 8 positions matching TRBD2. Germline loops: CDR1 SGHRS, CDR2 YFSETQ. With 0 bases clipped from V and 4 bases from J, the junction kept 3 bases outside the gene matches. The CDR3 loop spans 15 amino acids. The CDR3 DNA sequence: TGCGCCAGCAGCTTGGGCGCTAGCGGGTACAATGAGCAGTTCTTC. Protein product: CASSLGASGYNEQFF.

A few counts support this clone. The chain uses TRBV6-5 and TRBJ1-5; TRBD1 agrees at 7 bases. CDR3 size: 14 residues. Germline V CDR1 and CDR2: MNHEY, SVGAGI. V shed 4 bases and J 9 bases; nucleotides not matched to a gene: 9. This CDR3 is CASSSDYRGSPQHF. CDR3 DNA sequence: TGTGCCAGCAGTTCAGATTACAGGGGATCGCCCCAGCATTTT.

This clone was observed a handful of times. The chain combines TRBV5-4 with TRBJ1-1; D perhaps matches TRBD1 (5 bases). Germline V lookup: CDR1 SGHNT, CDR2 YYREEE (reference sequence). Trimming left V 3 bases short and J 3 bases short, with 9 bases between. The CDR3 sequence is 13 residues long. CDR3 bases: TGTGCCAGCAGCTCGACAGTAGACACTGAAGCTTTCTTT. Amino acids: CASSSTVDTEAFF.

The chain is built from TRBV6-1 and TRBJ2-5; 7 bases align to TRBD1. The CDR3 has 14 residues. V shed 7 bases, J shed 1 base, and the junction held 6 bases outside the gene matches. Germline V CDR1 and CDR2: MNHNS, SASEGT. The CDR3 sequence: CASTLRGRQETQYF. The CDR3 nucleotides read TGTGCCAGCACCCTAAGGGGGCGCCAAGAGACCCAGTACTTC.

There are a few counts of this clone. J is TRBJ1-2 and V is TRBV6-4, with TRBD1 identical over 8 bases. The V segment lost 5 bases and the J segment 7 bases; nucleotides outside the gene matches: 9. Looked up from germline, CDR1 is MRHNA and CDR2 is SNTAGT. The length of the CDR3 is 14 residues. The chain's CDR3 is CASSYGQGAGGYTF. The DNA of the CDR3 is TGTGCCAGCAGTTACGGGCAGGGGGCCGGTGGCTACACCTTC.

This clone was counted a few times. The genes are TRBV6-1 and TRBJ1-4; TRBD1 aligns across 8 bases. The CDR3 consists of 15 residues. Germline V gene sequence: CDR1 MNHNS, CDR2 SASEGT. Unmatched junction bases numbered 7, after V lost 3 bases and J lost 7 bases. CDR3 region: CASSEDGTGPEKLFF. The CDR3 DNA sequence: TGTGCCAGCAGTGAGGACGGGACAGGCCCTGAAAAACTGTTTTTT.

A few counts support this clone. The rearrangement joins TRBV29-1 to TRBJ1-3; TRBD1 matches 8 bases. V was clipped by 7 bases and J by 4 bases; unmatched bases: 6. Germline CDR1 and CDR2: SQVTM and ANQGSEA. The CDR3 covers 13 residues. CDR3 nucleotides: TGCAGCGGAAGCAGGGGGCTGGGAAACACCATATATTTT. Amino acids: CSGSRGLGNTIYF.

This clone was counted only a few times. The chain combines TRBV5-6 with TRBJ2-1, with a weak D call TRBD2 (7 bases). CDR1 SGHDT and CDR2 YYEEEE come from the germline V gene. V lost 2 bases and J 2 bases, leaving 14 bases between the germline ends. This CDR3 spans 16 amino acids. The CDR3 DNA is TGTGCCAGCAGCTTCTACTTAGGGGGGGCCTACAATGAGCAGTTCTTC. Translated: CASSFYLGGAYNEQFF.

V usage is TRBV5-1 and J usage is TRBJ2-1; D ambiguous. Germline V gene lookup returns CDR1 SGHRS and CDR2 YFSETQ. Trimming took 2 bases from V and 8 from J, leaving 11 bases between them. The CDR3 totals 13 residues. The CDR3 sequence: CASSFGGGYEQFF. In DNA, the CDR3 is TGCGCCAGCAGCTTCGGCGGTGGGTATGAGCAGTTCTTC.

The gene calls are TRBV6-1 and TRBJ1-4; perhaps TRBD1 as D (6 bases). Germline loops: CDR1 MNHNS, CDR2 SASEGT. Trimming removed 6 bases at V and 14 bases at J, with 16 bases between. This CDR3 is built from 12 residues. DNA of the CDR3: TGTGCCAGCAGCCTAACAGGGTTACAGCTGTTTTTT. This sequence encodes CASSLTGLQLFF.

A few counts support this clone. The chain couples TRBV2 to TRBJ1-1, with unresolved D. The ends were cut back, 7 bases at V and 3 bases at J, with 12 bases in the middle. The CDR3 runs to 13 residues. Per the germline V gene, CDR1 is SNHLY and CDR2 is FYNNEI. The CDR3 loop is CASMEGAYTEAFF. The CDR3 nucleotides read TGTGCCAGCATGGAGGGTGCGTACACTGAAGCTTTCTTT.

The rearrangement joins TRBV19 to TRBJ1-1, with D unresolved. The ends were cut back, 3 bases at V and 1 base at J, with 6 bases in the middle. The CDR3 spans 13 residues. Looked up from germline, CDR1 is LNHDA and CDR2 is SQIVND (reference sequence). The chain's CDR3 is CASSIMANTEAFF. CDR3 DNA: TGTGCCAGTAGTATCATGGCGAACACTGAAGCTTTCTTT.

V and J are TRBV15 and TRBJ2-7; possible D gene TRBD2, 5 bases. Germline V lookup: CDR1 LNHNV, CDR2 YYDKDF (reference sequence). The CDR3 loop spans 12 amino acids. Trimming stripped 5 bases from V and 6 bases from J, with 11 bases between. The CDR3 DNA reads TGTGCCACCAGCTTTCGACTAAGCGAGCAGTACTTC. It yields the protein CATSFRLSEQYF.

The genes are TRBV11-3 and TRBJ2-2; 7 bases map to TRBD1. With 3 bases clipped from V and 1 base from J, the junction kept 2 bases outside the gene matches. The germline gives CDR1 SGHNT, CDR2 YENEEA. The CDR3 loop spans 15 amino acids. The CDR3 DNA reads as TGTGCCAGCAGCTTGAACAGGGGGAACACCGGGGAGCTGTTTTTT. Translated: CASSLNRGNTGELFF. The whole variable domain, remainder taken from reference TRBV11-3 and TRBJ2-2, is EAGVVQSPRYKIIEKKQPVAFWCNPISGHNTLYWYLQNLGQGPELLIRYENEEAVDDSQLPKDRFSAERLKGVDSTLKIQPAELGDSAVYLCASSLNRGNTGELFFGEGSRLTVL.

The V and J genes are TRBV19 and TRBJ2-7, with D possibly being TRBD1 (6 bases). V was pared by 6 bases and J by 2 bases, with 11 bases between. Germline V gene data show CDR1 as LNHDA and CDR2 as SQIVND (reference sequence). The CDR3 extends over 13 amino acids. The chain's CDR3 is CASSPQGTYEQYF. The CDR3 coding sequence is TGTGCCAGTAGCCCACAGGGAACCTACGAGCAGTACTTC.

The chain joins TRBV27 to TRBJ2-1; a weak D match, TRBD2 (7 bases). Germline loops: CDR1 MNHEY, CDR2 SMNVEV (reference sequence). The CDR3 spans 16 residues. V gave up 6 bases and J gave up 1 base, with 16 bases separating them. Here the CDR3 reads CASSRGKGGSYNEQFF. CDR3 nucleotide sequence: TGTGCCAGCAGCCGTGGAAAGGGGGGGTCCTACAATGAGCAGTTCTTC.

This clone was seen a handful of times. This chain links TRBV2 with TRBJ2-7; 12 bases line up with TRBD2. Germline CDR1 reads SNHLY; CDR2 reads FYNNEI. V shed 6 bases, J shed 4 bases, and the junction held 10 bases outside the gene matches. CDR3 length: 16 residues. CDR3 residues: CASRGETSGSWYEQYF. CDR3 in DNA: TGTGCCAGCAGGGGAGAGACTAGCGGGAGTTGGTACGAGCAGTACTTC.

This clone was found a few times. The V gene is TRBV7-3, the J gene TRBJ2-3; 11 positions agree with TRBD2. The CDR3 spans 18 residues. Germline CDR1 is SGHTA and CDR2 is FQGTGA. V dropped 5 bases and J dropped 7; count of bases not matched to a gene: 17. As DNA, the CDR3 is TGTGCCAGCAGCCCCATTTCGGCCTCTAGCGGGGGGAGCCATACGCAGTATTTT. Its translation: CASSPISASSGGSHTQYF.

The CDR3 reads CASSPTSGGLAYNEQFF. CDR3 coding DNA: TGTGCCAGCAGCCCAACTAGCGGGGGGTTGGCCTACAATGAGCAGTTCTTC. The chain links TRBV7-3 to TRBJ2-1; 12 positions match TRBD2. This CDR3 region has 17 residues. V trimming: 5 bases; J trimming: 2 bases; junction bases outside the gene matches: 7. Per the germline V gene, CDR1 is SGHTA and CDR2 is FQGTGA.

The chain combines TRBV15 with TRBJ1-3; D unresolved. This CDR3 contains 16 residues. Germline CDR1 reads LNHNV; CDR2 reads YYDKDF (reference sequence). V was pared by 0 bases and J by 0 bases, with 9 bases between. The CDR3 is CATSRDIRDSGNTIYF. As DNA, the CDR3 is TGTGCCACCAGCAGAGATATCCGCGACTCTGGAAACACCATATATTTT.

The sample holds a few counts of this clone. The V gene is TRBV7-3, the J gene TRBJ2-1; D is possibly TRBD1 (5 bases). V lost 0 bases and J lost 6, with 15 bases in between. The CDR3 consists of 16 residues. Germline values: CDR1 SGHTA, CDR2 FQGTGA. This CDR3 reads CASSLTAQALSNEQFF. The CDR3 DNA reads TGTGCCAGCAGCTTAACGGCACAGGCCCTAAGCAATGAGCAGTTCTTC.